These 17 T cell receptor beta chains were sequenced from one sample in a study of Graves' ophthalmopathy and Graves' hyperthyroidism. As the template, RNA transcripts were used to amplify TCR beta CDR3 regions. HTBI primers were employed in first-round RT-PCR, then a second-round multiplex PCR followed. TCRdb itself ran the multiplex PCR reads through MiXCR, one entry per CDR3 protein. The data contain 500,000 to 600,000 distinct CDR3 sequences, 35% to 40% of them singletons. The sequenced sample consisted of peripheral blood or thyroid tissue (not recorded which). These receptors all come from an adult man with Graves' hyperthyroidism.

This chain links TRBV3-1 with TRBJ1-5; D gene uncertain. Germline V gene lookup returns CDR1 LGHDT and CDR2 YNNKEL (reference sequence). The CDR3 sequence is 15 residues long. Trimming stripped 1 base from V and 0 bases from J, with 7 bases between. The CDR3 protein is CASSQVRDSNQPQHF. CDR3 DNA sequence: TGTGCCAGCAGCCAAGTACGGGATAGCAATCAGCCCCAGCATTTT.

The CDR3 DNA reads TGTGCCATCAGTGAAAGCGGGGGAAGCAATGAAAAACTGTTTTTT. The encoded protein is CAISESGGSNEKLFF. The chain carries TRBV10-3 and TRBJ1-4, with D possibly TRBD1 on 5 matching bases. V was clipped by 3 bases and J by 5 bases, with 13 bases between them. This CDR3 has 15 residues. CDR1 is ENHRY and CDR2 is SYGVKD in the germline V gene.

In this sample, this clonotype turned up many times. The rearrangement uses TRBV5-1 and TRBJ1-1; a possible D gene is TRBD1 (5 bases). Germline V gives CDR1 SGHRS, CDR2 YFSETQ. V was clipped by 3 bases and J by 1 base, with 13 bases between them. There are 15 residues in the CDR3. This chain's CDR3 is CASSSGPPRNTEAFF. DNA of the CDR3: TGCGCCAGCAGCTCGGGACCGCCTAGGAACACTGAAGCTTTCTTT.

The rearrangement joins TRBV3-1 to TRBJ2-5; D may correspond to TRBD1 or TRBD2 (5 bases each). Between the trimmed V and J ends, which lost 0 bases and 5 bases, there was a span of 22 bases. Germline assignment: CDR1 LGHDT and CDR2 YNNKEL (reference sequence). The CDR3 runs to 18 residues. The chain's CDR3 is CASSQDLIRDEREETQYF. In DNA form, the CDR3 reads TGTGCCAGCAGCCAAGATCTAATTCGGGACGAGAGGGAGGAGACCCAGTACTTC.

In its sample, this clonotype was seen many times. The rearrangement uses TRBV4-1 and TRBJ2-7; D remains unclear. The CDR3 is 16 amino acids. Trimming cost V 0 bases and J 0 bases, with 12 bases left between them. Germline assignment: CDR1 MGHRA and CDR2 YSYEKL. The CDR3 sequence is CASSQDSGVFSYEQYF. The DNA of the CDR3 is TGCGCCAGCAGCCAAGATAGTGGGGTATTCTCCTACGAGCAGTACTTC.

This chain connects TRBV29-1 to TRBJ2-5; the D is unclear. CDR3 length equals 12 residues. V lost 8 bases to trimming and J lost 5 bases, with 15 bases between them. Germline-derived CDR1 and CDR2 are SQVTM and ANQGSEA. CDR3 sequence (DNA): TGCAGCCAAGAGAGGACGGAGGAGACCCAGTACTTC. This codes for CSQERTEETQYF. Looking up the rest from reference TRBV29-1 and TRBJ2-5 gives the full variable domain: SAVISQKPSRDICQRGTSLTIQCQVDSQVTMMFWYRQQPGQSLTLIATANQGSEATYESGFVIDKFPISRPNLTFSTLTVSNMSPEDSSIYLCSQERTEETQYFGPGTRLLVL.

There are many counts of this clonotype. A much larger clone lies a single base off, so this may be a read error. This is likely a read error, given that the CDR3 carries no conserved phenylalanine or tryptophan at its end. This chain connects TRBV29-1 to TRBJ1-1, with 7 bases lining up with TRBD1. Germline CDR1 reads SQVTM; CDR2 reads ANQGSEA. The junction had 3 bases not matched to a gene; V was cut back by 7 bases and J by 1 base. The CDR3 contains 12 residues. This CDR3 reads CSGGQRNTEAFL. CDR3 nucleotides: TGCAGCGGGGGACAGAGGAACACTGAAGCTTTCCTT.

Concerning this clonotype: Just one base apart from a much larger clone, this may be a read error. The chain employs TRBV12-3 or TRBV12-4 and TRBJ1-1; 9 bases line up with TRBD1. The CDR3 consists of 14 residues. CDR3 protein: CAGSPTGGTTEAFF. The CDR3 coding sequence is TGTGCCGGCAGCCCGACAGGGGGAACCACTGAAGCTTTCTTT.

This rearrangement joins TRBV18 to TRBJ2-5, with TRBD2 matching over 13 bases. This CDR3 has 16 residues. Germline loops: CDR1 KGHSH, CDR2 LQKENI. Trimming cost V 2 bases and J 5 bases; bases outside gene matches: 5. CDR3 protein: CASSPTGTSGMETQYF. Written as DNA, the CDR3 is TGTGCCAGCTCACCAACCGGGACTAGCGGGATGGAGACCCAGTACTTC.

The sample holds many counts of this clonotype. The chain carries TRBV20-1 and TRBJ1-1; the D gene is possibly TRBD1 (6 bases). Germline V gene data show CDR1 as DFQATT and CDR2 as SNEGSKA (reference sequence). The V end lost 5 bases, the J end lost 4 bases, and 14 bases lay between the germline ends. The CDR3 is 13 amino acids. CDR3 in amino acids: CSAPDRLSTEAFF. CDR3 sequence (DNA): TGCAGTGCTCCCGACAGGTTAAGCACTGAAGCTTTCTTT.

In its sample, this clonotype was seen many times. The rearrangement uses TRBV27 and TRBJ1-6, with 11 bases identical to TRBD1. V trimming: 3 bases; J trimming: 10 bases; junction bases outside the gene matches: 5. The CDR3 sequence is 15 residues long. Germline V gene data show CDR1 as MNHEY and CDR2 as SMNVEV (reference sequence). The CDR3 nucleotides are TGTGCCAGCAGTTTTTCCGGGACAGGGGGATCACCCCTCCACTTT. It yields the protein CASSFSGTGGSPLHF.

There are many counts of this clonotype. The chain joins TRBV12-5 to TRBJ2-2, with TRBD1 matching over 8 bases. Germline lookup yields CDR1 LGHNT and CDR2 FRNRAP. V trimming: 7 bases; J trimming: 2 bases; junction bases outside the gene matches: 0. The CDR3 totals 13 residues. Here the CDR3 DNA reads TGTGCTAGTGCAGGGGGCAACACCGGGGAGCTGTTTTTT. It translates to CASAGGNTGELFF.

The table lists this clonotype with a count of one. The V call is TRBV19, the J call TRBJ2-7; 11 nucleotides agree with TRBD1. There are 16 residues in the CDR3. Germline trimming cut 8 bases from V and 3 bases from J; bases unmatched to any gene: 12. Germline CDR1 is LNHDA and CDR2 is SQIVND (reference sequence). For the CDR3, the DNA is TGTGCCAGTTCGGCAAACCGGGACAGGGGGGACTACGAGCAGTACTTC. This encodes CASSANRDRGDYEQYF.

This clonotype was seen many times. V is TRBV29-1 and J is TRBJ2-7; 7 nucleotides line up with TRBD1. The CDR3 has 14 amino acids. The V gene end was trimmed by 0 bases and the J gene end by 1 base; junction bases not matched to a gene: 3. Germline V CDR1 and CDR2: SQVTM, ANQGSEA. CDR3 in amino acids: CSVEDKGQSYEQYF. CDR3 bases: TGCAGCGTTGAAGATAAGGGACAGTCCTACGAGCAGTACTTC.

CDR3 DNA: TGTGCCAGCAGCTACTCCGGGACTAGCGGGAGCTGGGGCACCGGGGAGCTGTTTTTT. It codes for CASSYSGTSGSWGTGELFF. The chain joins TRBV7-2 to TRBJ2-2; 14 positions match TRBD2. Trimming took 4 bases from V and 4 from J; bases not matched to a gene: 11. The CDR3 runs to 19 residues. From germline, CDR1 is SGHTA and CDR2 FQGNSA.

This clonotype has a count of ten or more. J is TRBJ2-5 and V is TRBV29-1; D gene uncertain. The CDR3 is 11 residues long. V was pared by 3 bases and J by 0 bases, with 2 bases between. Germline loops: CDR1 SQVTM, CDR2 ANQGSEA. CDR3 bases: TGCAGCGTTGAGTACCAAGAGACCCAGTACTTC. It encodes CSVEYQETQYF.

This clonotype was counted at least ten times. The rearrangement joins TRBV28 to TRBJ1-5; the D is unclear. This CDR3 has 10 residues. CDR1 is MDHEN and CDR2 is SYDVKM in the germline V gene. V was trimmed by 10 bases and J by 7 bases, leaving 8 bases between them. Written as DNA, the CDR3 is TGTGCCATCGGGTGGCAGCCCCAGCATTTT. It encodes CAIGWQPQHF.